This T cell receptor beta chain was profiled in a study of T cells in Graves' hyperthyroidism and ophthalmopathy. This clonotype was observed at least ten times. The CDR3 runs 14 residues. Trimming stripped 2 bases from V and 2 bases from J, with 10 bases between. The V gene's germline CDR1 is MNHEY and CDR2 SVGAGI. RNA transcripts yielded amplified TCR beta CDR3 regions. First-round RT-PCR targeting the TCR CDR3 was performed with the HTBI primer set. TCRdb redid the calling of the multiplex PCR reads with MiXCR, one entry per CDR3 protein. This sample carries about 770,000 distinct CDR3 sequences, about 19% of them seen once, and the ten largest clones take about a sixth.

This receptor was identified in a woman aged 45-65 years with Graves' hyperthyroidism that later progressed to Graves' ophthalmopathy. The material sequenced was blood. V usage is TRBV6-5 and J usage is TRBJ2-7; D is possibly TRBD1 (5 bases). CDR3 loop: CASSYVQGPYEQYF. In DNA, the CDR3 is TGTGCCAGCAGTTACGTCCAGGGTCCCTACGAGCAGTACTTC.